The TCR beta chain described here comes from a study of blood T cell repertoires in COVID-19. This clone was seen only once. The V and J ends lost 3 bases and 2 bases respectively, with 8 bases between them. CDR3 length: 13 residues. Assay: immunoSEQ multiplex PCR; the TCRdb copy retains only in-frame clones and omits some. The table lists 150,000 to 200,000 clones, about 86% of them singletons. Source material: peripheral blood. The gene calls are TRBV12-3 or TRBV12-4 and TRBJ2-7; the D gene is possibly TRBD2 (5 bases). The source of this sequence is a man younger than 35 with acute or convalescent COVID-19. In DNA, the CDR3 is TGTGCCAGCAGTTTTGGAGGTGCCTACGAGCAGTACTTC. This codes for CASSFGGAYEQYF.